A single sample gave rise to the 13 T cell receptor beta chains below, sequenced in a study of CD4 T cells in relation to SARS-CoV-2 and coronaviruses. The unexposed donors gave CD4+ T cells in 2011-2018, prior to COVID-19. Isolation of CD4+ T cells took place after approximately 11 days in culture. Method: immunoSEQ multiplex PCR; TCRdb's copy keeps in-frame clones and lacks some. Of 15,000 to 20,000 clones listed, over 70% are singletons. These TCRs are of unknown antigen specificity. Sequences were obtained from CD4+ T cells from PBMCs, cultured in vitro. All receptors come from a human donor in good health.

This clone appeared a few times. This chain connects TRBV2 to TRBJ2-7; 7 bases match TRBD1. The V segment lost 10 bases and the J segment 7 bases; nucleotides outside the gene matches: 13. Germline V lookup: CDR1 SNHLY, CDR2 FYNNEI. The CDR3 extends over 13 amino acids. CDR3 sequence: CATIERTGGEQYF. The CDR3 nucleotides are TGTGCCACCATTGAAAGGACAGGCGGAGAGCAGTACTTC.

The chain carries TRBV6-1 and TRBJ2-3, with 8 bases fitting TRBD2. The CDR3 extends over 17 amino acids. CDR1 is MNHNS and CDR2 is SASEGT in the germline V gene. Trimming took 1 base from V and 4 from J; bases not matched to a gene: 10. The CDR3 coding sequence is TGTGCCAGCAGTGAAGGTCGAAGCGGGAGAGGGGCAGATACGCAGTATTTT. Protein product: CASSEGRSGRGADTQYF.

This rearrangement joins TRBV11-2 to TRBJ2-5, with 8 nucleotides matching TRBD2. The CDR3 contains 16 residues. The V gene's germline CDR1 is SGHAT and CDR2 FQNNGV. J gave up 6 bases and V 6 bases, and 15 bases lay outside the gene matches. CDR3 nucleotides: TGTGCCAGCAGTCCTATTACTAACAGCGGGGGACAGACCCAGTACTTC. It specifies CASSPITNSGGQTQYF.

CDR3 loop: CASSQGGWQETQYF. The DNA of the CDR3 is TGTGCCAGCAGTCAGGGGGGGTGGCAAGAGACCCAGTACTTC. This chain links TRBV9 with TRBJ2-5; the D gene could be TRBD1 or TRBD2 (7 bases each). Looked up from germline, CDR1 is SGDLS and CDR2 is YYNGEE. The CDR3 length is 14 residues. V shed 5 bases and J shed 2 bases, with 13 bases lying between them.

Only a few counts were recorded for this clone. As DNA, the CDR3 is TGTGCCAGCATCGGAAATTGCCGGGACAGGGTGGGTTTGGGAGGCTACACCTTC. Amino acids: CASIGNCRDRVGLGGYTF. The V and J genes are TRBV11-3 and TRBJ1-2; 9 bases align to TRBD1. The V gene end was trimmed by 7 bases and the J gene end by 8 bases; junction bases not matched to a gene: 23. The CDR3 totals 18 residues. Germline CDR1 and CDR2: SGHNT and YENEEA.

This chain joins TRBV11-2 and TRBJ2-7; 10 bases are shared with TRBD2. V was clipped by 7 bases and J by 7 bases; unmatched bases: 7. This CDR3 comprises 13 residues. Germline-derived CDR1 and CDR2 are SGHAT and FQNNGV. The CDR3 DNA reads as TGTGCCAGCAATCTAGCGGGAGAGCATGAGCAGTACTTC. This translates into CASNLAGEHEQYF.

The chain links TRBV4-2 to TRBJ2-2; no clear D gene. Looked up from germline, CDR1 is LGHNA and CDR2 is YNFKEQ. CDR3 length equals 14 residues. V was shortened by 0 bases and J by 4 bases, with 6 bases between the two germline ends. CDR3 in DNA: TGTGCCAGCAGCCAAGAGGGTAGCACCGGGGAGCTGTTTTTT. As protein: CASSQEGSTGELFF.

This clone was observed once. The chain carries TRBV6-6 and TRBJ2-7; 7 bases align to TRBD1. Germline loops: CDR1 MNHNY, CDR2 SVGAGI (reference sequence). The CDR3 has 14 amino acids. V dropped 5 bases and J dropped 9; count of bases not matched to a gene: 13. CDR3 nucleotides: TGTGCCAGCAGTGTCACGGACAGGACGACGGGGCAGTACTTC. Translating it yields CASSVTDRTTGQYF.

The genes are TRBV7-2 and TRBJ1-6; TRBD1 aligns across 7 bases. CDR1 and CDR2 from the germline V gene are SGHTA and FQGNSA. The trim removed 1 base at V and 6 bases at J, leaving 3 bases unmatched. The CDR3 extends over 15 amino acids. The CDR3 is CASSLEGTVNSPLHF. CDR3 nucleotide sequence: TGTGCCAGCAGCTTAGAGGGGACAGTTAATTCACCCCTCCACTTT.

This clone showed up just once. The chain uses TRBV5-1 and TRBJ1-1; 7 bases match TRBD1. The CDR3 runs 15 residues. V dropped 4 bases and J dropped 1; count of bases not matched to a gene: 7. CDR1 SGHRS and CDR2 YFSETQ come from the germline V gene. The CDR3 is CASSTGDARNTEAFF. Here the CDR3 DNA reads TGCGCCAGCAGCACAGGGGATGCGAGGAACACTGAAGCTTTCTTT.

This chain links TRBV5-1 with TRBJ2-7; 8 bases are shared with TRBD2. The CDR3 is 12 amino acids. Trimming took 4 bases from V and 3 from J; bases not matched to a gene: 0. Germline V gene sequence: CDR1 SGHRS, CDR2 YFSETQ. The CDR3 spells CASSTSGYEQYF. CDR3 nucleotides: TGCGCCAGCAGCACTAGCGGCTACGAGCAGTACTTC.

CDR3 nucleotides: TGTGCCAGCAGCCTCCTGGGGCGCTCGGGCCGCAGCTCCTACGAGCAGTACTTC. Translating it yields CASSLLGRSGRSSYEQYF. V and J are TRBV7-2 and TRBJ2-7; tentative D call: TRBD1 (5 bases). The CDR3 has 18 residues. Germline V lookup: CDR1 SGHTA, CDR2 FQGNSA. Trimming shortened V by 5 bases and J by 0 bases, and 23 bases separated the two germline ends.

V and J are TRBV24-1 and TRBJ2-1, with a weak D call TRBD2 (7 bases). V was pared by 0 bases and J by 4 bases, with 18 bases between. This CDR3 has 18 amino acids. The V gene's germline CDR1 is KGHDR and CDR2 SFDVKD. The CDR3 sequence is CATSDLHFARGGYNEQFF. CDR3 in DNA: TGTGCCACCAGTGATTTGCACTTCGCAAGGGGGGGGTACAATGAGCAGTTCTTC.